This T cell receptor beta chain was found in a study of CD8+ T cells in alopecia areata. RNA was extracted and reverse transcribed into cDNA as the sequencing template. Repertoires were generated with immunoSEQ multiplex PCR, while TCRdb's copy carries only in-frame clones and drops some. The table includes about 150,000 clones, roughly 44% detected once. Germline V gives CDR1 SQVTM, CDR2 ANQGSEA. CDR3 length equals 11 residues. V was trimmed by 3 bases and J by 6 bases, leaving 8 bases between them. The chain joins TRBV29-1 to TRBJ2-5; D is undetermined. The sequencing sample was made of CD4+ T cells sorted from blood. The sequence was collected from a human donor with alopecia areata. The CDR3: CSVDTTKTQYF. CDR3 nucleotides: TGCAGCGTTGACACAACGAAGACCCAGTACTTC.